This TCR beta chain stems from a study of T-cell reconstitution after alpha-beta-depleted transplantation in children. The TCRbeta library was prepared with unique molecular identifiers. One entry per CDR3 protein, called by TCRdb with MiXCR from the PCR reads. Here the sample spans roughly 500,000 distinct CDR3 sequences, 15% to 20% being singletons. The J segment lost 3 bases and the V segment lost 6 bases, leaving 8 bases of the junction unmatched. Per germline, CDR1 ENHRY and CDR2 SYGVKD. The CDR3 extends over 14 amino acids. The sample here was PBMCs from the stem cell graft donor, taken from the stem cell graft. The receptor comes from a human donor who donated a stem cell graft to a child with acute lymphoblastic leukemia. The chain employs TRBV10-3 and TRBJ2-7; the match to TRBD1 covers 7 bases. The CDR3 is CAIRTGTDGYEQYF. The DNA of the CDR3 is TGTGCCATCAGGACCGGGACAGACGGCTACGAGCAGTACTTC.